This TCR beta chain was recovered during a study of cytomegalovirus exposure and HLA in healthy donors. This PCR relied on a set of 60 Vbeta primers and 13 Jbeta primers. Measured with immunoSEQ multiplex PCR; TCRdb has only the in-frame clones, and not every one. The ten top clones account for roughly 2%, within a sample of about 160,000 clones. The trim removed 11 bases at V and 6 bases at J, leaving 11 bases unmatched. The CDR3 is made up of 15 amino acids. Germline loops: CDR1 MNHNY, CDR2 SVGAGI (reference sequence). The sequenced material came from PBMCs. J is TRBJ2-2 and V is TRBV6-6; 11 bases agree with TRBD1. This receptor was taken from a man aged 25-45 years in good health and CMV-seronegative. The CDR3 spells CAARSQGQGAGELFF. In DNA, the CDR3 is TGTGCCGCCCGGAGTCAGGGACAGGGGGCCGGGGAGCTGTTTTTT.